Following are 9 T cell receptor beta chains from one sample sequenced in a study of naive and memory T cell subsets. Described treatment: skin biopsy from PPD injection site in Mantoux-positive individual. A UMI-containing oligonucleotide was joined by 3' ligation to the TCR cDNA template. Ligated cDNA underwent four rounds of PCR with nested alpha and beta constant region primers and SP2. From the UMI-ligation and nested PCR reads, TCRdb called clonotypes with MiXCR, one entry per CDR3 protein. The sample holds tens of thousands of distinct CDR3 sequences, 9.5% to 12% seen once. The sequences come from skin, collected from a tuberculin skin test site. The receptors derive from an adult in good health.

This clonotype was observed many times. The chain joins TRBV5-1 to TRBJ2-1; D possibly matches TRBD1 or TRBD2 (6 bases each). The CDR3 covers 15 residues. V dropped 0 bases and J dropped 0 bases, with 7 bases sitting between them. Germline V gives CDR1 SGHRS, CDR2 YFSETQ. The CDR3 spells CASSLEGGSYNEQFF. The CDR3 coding sequence is TGCGCCAGCAGCTTGGAGGGGGGCTCCTACAATGAGCAGTTCTTC.

This clonotype was seen repeatedly, ten times or more. The chain links TRBV7-6 to TRBJ2-5; D may be TRBD1 or TRBD2 (5 bases each). Germline-derived CDR1 and CDR2 are SGHVS and FNYEAQ. V dropped 3 bases and J dropped 2 bases, with 10 bases sitting between them. CDR3 size: 14 residues. CDR3 coding DNA: TGTGCCAGCAGCTTGTCGGGGCAGCAAGAGACCCAGTACTTC. Amino acid sequence: CASSLSGQQETQYF. The full variable domain, in which reference TRBV7-6 and TRBJ2-5 provide the parts outside the CDR3, is GAGVSQSPRYKVTKRGQDVALRCDPISGHVSLYWYRQALGQGPEFLTYFNYEAQQDKSGLPNDRFSAERPEGSISTLTIQRTEQRDSAMYRCASSLSGQQETQYFGPGTRLLVL.

This clonotype was counted many times. The V call is TRBV4-1, the J call TRBJ2-1; 7 bases are shared with TRBD2. This CDR3 is built from 16 residues. In germline, CDR1 is MGHRA, CDR2 YSYEKL. The V segment lost 0 bases and the J segment 3 bases; nucleotides outside the gene matches: 5. CDR3 sequence: CASSQDRLAVYNEQFF. In DNA form, the CDR3 reads TGCGCCAGCAGCCAAGATCGCCTAGCGGTCTACAATGAGCAGTTCTTC.

The table lists this clonotype with a few counts. The genes are TRBV7-9 and TRBJ2-1, with 7 bases fitting TRBD1. The V gene's germline CDR1 is SEHNR and CDR2 FQNEAQ (reference sequence). Trimming cost V 3 bases and J 12 bases; bases outside gene matches: 23. The CDR3 is 18 amino acids. The DNA for the CDR3 is TGTGCCAGCAGCTTGACAGGGTTCCGTCTAGCTGCTACAACAGGGCAGTTCTTC. This sequence encodes CASSLTGFRLAATTGQFF.

This clonotype was seen repeatedly, ten times or more. The chain employs TRBV10-3 and TRBJ2-7; D not certain. Trimming left V 1 base short and J 4 bases short, with 11 bases between. This CDR3 has 14 amino acids. Germline V gene sequence: CDR1 ENHRY, CDR2 SYGVKD. CDR3 sequence: CAISEFPQSYEQYF. The CDR3 nucleotides are TGTGCCATCAGTGAGTTTCCCCAATCATACGAGCAGTACTTC.

The sample holds a few counts of this clonotype. The rearrangement uses TRBV11-2 and TRBJ1-5; weak D call: TRBD1 (6 bases). CDR1 is SGHAT, CDR2 FQNNGV, per germline. The CDR3 is 13 residues long. Trimming removed 8 bases from V and 4 bases from J, with 12 bases in between. CDR3 DNA sequence: TGTGCCAGCGGTCTGGGGGCTAATCAGCCCCAGCATTTT. This codes for CASGLGANQPQHF. Supplemented by reference TRBV11-2 and TRBJ1-5, the full variable domain reads EAGVAQSPRYKIIEKRQSVAFWCNPISGHATLYWYQQILGQGPKLLIQFQNNGVVDDSQLPKDRFSAERLKGVDSTLKIQPAKLEDSAVYLCASGLGANQPQHFGDGTRLSIL.

V is TRBV14 and J is TRBJ2-7; 7 bases map to TRBD2. The CDR3 is 14 residues long. From germline, CDR1 is SGHDN and CDR2 FVKESK. The V and J ends lost 0 bases and 4 bases, in that order; junction bases with no gene match: 3. CDR3 coding DNA: TGTGCCAGCAGCCAAGATGCTAGCGGATACGAGCAGTACTTC. This sequence encodes CASSQDASGYEQYF.

This clonotype showed up just a few times. The V gene is TRBV20-1, the J gene TRBJ2-1; D is uncertain. The CDR3 is made up of 15 amino acids. V lost 6 bases to trimming and J lost 0 bases, with 15 bases between them. CDR1 is DFQATT, CDR2 SNEGSKA, per germline (reference sequence). The CDR3 DNA sequence: TGCAGTGCCCCCCGCCCCCGGAGCTCCTACAATGAGCAGTTCTTC. This sequence encodes CSAPRPRSSYNEQFF.

The chain has TRBV7-9 and TRBJ2-3, with D uncertain. This CDR3 has 12 residues. V shed 6 bases and J shed 3 bases, with 7 bases lying between them. Germline lookup yields CDR1 SEHNR and CDR2 FQNEAQ (reference sequence). CDR3 protein: CASRPSTDTQYF. The CDR3 bases are TGTGCCAGCAGGCCTAGTACAGATACGCAGTATTTT.